What follows is one TCR beta chain and its context. Its specificity is unknown. TCRdb keeps only in-frame clones here, not all; method: immunoSEQ multiplex PCR. The sample yields a few million clones, more than 80% seen once. The germline CDR1 and CDR2 sequences are SEHNR and FQNEAQ (reference sequence). Between the trimmed V and J ends, which lost 11 bases and 0 bases, there was a span of 7 bases. The CDR3 contains 12 residues. These data originate in a study of shared clonotypes between healthy human individuals. Overall study context: Donors were two women and a few men aged 18 to 49. Points from the study as a whole: A handful of donors shared around 5.2% of their naive CD4 clonotypes. Among non-shared clonotypes, generation probabilities were lower than among those shared by all four donors.

CD45RA-negative memory and CD45RA+ naive subsets were split from the CD4+ cells. This receptor was obtained from a man aged 18 to 29 in good health. The V gene is TRBV7-9, the J gene TRBJ1-4; D gene unclear. The sequenced sample was naive CD4+ T cells sorted from blood. Subset defined: CD45RA+ positively selected. The CDR3: CAFSATNEKLFF. The CDR3 DNA reads TGTGCCTTTTCCGCAACTAATGAAAAACTGTTTTTT.